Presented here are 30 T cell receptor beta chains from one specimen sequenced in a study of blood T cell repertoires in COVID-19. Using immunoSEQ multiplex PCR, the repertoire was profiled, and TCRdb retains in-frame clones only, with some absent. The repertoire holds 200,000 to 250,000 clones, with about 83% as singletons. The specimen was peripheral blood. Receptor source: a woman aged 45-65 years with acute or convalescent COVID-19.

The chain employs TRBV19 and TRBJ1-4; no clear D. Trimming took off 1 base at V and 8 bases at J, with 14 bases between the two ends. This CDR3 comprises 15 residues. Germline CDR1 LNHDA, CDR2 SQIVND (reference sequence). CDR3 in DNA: TGTGCCAGTAGTATAGCACGGGGAGGTGGAGAAAAACTGTTTTTT. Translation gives CASSIARGGGEKLFF.

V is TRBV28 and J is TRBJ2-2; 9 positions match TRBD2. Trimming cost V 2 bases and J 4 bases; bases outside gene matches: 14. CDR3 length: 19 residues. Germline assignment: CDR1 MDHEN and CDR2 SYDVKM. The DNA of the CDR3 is TGTGCCAGCAGTTTACTTTTAGGTAGCGGGAGAGTAAGCACCGGGGAGCTGTTTTTT. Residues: CASSLLLGSGRVSTGELFF.

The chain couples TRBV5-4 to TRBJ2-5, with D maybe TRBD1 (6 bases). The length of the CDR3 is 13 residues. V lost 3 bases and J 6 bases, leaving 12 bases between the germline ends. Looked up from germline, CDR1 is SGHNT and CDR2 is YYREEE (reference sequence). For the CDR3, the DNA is TGTGCCAGCAGCTGGGCAGGGGCGAAGACCCAGTACTTC. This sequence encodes CASSWAGAKTQYF.

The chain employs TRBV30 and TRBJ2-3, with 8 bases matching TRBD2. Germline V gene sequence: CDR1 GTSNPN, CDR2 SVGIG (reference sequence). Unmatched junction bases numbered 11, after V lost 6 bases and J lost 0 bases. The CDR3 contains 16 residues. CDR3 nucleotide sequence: TGTGCCTGTCTAGGAACACTAGCGGAGAGCACAGATACGCAGTATTTT. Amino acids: CACLGTLAESTDTQYF.

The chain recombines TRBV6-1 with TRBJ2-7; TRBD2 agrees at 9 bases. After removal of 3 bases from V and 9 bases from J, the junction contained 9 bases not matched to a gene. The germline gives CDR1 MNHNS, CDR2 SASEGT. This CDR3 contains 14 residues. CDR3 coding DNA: TGTGCCAGCAGTGACGGGACTAGCTTTCCTCGGCAGTACTTC. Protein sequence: CASSDGTSFPRQYF.

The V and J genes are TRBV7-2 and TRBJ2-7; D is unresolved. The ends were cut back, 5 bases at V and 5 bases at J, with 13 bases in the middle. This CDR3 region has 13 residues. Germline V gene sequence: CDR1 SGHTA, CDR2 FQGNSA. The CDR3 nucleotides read TGTGCCAGCAGCCCACATTCTAGGCACGAGCAGTACTTC. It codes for CASSPHSRHEQYF.

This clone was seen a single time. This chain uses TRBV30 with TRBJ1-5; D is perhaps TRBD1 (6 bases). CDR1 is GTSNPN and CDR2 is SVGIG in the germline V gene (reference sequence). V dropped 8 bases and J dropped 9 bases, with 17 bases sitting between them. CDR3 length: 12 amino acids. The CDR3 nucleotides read TGTGCCGCCGGACTTAGGGGGGGGCCCCAGCATTTT. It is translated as CAAGLRGGPQHF. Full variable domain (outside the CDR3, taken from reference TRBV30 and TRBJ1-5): SQTIHQWPATLVQPVGSPLSLECTVEGTSNPNLYWYRQAAGRGLQLLFYSVGIGQISSEVPQNLSASRPQDRQFILSSKKLLLSDSGFYLCAAGLRGGPQHFGDGTRLSIL.

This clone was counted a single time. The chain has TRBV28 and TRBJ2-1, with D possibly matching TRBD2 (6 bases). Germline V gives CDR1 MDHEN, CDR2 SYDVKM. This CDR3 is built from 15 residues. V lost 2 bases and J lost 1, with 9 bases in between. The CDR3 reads CASSLGGMSYNEQFF. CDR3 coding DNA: TGTGCCAGCAGTTTAGGCGGGATGTCCTACAATGAGCAGTTCTTC.

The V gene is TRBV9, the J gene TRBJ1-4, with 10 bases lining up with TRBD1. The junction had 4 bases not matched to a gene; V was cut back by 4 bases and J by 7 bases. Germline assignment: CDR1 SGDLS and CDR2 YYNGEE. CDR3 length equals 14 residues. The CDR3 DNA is TGTGCCAGCAGCCCCGGACAGGGGGTTGAAAAACTGTTTTTT. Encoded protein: CASSPGQGVEKLFF.

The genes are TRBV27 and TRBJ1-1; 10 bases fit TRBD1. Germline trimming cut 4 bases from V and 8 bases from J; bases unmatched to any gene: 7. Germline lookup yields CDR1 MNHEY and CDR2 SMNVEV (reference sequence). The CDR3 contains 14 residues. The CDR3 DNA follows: TGTGCCAGCAGTTCAAACGACAGGGGGCAGGAAGCTTTCTTT. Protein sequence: CASSSNDRGQEAFF.

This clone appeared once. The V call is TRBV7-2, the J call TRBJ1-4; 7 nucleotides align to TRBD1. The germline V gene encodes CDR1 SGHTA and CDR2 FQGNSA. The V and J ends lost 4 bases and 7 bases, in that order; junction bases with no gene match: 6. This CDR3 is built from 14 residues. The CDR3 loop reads CASSSQGIGEKLFF. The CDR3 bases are TGTGCCAGCAGCTCACAGGGGATCGGTGAAAAACTGTTTTTT.

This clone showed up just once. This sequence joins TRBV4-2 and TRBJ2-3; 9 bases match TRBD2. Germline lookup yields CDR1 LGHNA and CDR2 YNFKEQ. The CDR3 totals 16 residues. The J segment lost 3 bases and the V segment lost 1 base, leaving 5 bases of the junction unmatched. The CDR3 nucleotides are TGTGCCAGCAGCCAAGGTAGCGGGAGAGGAACAGATACGCAGTATTTT. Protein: CASSQGSGRGTDTQYF.

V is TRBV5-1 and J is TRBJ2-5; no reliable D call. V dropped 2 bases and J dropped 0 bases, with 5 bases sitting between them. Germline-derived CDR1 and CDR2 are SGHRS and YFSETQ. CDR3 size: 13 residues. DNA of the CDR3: TGCGCCAGCAGCTTCGAGTACCAAGAGACCCAGTACTTC. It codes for CASSFEYQETQYF.

CDR3 sequence: CASSYSRGYTGELFF. The CDR3 DNA follows: TGTGCCAGCAGTTACTCTAGGGGTTACACCGGGGAGCTGTTTTTT. The chain carries TRBV6-2 or TRBV6-3 and TRBJ2-2, with a tentative D call TRBD1 (5 bases). V was clipped by 0 bases and J by 3 bases, with 8 bases between them. This CDR3 contains 15 residues. Looked up from germline, CDR1 is MNHEY and CDR2 is SVGEGT.

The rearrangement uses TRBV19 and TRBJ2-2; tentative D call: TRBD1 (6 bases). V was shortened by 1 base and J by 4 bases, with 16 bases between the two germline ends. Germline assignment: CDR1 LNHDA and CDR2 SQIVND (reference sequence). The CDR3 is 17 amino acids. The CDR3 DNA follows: TGTGCCAGTAGTATAGGGGCAGGGGTTGTGGGCACCGGGGAGCTGTTTTTT. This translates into CASSIGAGVVGTGELFF.

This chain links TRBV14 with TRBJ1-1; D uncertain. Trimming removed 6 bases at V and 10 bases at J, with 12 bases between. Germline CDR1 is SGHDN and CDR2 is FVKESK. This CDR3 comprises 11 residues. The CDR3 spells CASRNSGGAFF. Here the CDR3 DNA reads TGTGCCAGCAGGAACAGCGGAGGAGCTTTCTTT. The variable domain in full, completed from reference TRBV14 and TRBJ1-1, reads EAGVTQFPSHSVIEKGQTVTLRCDPISGHDNLYWYRRVMGKEIKFLLHFVKESKQDESGMPNNRFLAERTGGTYSTLKVQPAELEDSGVYFCASRNSGGAFFGQGTRLTVV.

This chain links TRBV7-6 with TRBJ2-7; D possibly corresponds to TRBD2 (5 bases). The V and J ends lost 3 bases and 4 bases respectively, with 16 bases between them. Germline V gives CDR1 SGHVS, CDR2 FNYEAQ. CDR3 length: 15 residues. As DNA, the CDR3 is TGTGCCAGCAGCTTCGGGCCCGACGGAGGATACGAGCAGTACTTC. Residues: CASSFGPDGGYEQYF.

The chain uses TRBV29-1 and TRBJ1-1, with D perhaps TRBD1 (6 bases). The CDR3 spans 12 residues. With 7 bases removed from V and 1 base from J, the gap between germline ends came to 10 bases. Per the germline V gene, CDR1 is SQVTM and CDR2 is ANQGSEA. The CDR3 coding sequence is TGCAGCGGGATACAGGGGAACACTGAAGCTTTCTTT. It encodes CSGIQGNTEAFF.

The DNA of the CDR3 is TGTGCCAGTAGTATAGCTGGGGCGTCGGAGATGAATGAGCAGTTCTTC. Translating gives CASSIAGASEMNEQFF. The chain couples TRBV19 to TRBJ2-1; possibly TRBD1 for D (5 bases). The germline V gene encodes CDR1 LNHDA and CDR2 SQIVND (reference sequence). The CDR3 is 16 residues long. V was cut by 1 base and J by 7 bases, with 17 bases left in between.

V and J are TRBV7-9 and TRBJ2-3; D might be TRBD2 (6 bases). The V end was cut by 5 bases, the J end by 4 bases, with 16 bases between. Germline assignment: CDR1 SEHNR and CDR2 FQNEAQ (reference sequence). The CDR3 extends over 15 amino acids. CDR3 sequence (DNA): TGTGCCAGCAGCACATTCAGGGACTCCTCAGATACGCAGTATTTT. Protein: CASSTFRDSSDTQYF.

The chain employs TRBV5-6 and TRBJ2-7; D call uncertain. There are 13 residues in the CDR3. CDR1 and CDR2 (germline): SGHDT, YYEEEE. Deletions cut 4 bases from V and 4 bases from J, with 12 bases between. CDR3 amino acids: CASSPRVAYEQYF. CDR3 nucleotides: TGTGCCAGCAGCCCCCGGGTCGCTTACGAGCAGTACTTC.

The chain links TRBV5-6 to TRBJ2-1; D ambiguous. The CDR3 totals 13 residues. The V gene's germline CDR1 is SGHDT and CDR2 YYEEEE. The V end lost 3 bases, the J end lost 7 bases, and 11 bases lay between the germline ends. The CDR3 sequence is CASSSRLENEQFF. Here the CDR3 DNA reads TGTGCCAGCAGCTCCAGGTTAGAAAATGAGCAGTTCTTC.

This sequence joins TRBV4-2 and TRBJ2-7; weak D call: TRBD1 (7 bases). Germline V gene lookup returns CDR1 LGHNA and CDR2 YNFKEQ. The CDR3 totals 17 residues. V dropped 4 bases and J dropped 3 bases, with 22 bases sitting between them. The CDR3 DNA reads TGTGCCAGCAGCCGAGGGGGCTTGAGACTAGGGGACTACGAGCAGTACTTC. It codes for CASSRGGLRLGDYEQYF.

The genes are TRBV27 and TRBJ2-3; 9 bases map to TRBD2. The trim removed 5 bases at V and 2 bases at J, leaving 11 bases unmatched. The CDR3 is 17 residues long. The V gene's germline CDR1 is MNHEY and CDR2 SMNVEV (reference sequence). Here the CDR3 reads CASSHNLASGNTDTQYF. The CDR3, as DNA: TGTGCCAGCAGTCACAACCTAGCTAGCGGGAACACAGATACGCAGTATTTT.

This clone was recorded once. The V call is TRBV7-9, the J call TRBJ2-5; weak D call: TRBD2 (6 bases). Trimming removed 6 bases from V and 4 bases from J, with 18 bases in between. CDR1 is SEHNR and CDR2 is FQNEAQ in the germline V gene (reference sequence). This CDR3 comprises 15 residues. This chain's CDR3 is CASRPPPRLGETQYF. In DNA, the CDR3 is TGTGCCAGCAGGCCTCCGCCGAGACTAGGAGAGACCCAGTACTTC.

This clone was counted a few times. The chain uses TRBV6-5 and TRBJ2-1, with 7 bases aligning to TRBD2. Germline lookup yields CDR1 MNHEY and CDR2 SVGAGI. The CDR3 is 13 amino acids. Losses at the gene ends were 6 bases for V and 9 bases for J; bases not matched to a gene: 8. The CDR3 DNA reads TGTGCCAGCAGCCCCGGACTAGGTGGTGAGCAGTTCTTC. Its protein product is CASSPGLGGEQFF.

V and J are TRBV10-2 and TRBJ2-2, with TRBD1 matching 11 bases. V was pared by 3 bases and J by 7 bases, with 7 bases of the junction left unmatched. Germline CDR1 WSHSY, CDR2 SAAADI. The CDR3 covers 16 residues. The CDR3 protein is CASSDFGTGGFGELFF. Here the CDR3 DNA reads TGCGCCAGCAGTGATTTTGGGACAGGGGGTTTCGGGGAGCTGTTTTTT.

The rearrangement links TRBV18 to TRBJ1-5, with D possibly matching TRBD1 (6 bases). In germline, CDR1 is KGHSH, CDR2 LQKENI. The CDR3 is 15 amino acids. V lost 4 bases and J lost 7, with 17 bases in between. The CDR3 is CASSLSQGTGQPQHF. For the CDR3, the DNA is TGTGCCAGCTCACTATCACAGGGAACGGGCCAGCCCCAGCATTTT.

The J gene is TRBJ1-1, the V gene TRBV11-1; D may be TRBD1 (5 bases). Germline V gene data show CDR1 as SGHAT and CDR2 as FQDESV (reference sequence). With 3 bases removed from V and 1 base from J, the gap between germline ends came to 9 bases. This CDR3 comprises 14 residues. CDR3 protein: CASSLGGENTEAFF. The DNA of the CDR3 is TGTGCCAGCAGCTTGGGAGGGGAGAACACTGAAGCTTTCTTT.

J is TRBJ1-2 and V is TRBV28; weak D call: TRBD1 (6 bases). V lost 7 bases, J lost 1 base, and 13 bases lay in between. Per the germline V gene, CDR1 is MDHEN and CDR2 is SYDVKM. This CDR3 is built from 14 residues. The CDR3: CASIESGVNYGYTF. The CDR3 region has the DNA TGTGCCAGCATCGAATCAGGGGTTAACTATGGCTACACCTTC.